The rows below give T cell receptor beta chains drawn from one sample of a study of vaccination and CD4 T cells after COVID-19. These receptors have no known antigen. TCRdb re-derived calls from the PCR reads in MiXCR, one entry per CDR3 protein. The table lists 6,000 to 8,500 distinct CDR3 sequences, roughly 73% of them singletons. What was sequenced was CD4+ T cells from blood, cultured in vitro. The receptors were gathered from a human donor who had recovered from COVID-19. The CDR3 runs from the conserved cysteine through the conserved F or W. D genes are given only for firm matches. Some rows have no size entry. The others give once, few or many, or a class for an expanded clone.

TRBJ2-1,17,TRBD2,-,TRBV6-2/TRBV6-3,CASSRPGGGRAPDEQFF,TGTGCCAGCAGCCGACCCGGGGGCGGGAGGGCCCCCGATGAGCAGTTCTTC
TRBJ1-2,13,-,-,TRBV12-3/TRBV12-4,CASSLALTVPHTF,TGTGCCAGCAGTTTAGCGCTGACAGTCCCACACACCTTC
TRBJ1-2,16,TRBD1,few,TRBV27,CASSFSMGTGGHGYTF,TGTGCCAGCAGTTTTTCCATGGGGACAGGGGGGCATGGCTACACCTTC
TRBJ1-2,13,-,-,TRBV28,CASSSGLLLGYTF,TGTGCCAGCAGCTCGGGACTTCTGCTTGGCTACACCTTC
TRBJ1-5,10,-,-,TRBV7-2,CASSLQPQHF,TGCGCCAGCAGCTTACAGCCCCAGCATTTT
TRBJ1-5,15,TRBD1,-,TRBV6-1,CASRLDRDSNQPQHF,TGTGCCAGCAGGCTTGACAGGGATAGCAATCAGCCCCAGCATTTT
TRBJ1-6,13,-,few,TRBV19,CASSPGAGVPLHF,TGTGCCAGTAGCCCCGGGGCGGGGGTGCCCCTCCACTTT
TRBJ1-1,14,TRBD1,medium-sized,TRBV18,CASSPDRAGTEAFF,TGTGCCAGCTCACCGGACAGGGCGGGCACTGAAGCTTTCTTT
TRBJ2-3,14,-,-,TRBV6-1,CASRSERGTDTQYF,TGTGCCAGCAGATCGGAGCGCGGCACAGATACGCAGTATTTT
TRBJ1-5,13,-,-,TRBV28,CASSWRGHQPQHF,TGTGCCAGCTCATGGCGGGGGCATCAGCCCCAGCATTTT
TRBJ1-2,13,TRBD1,-,TRBV24-1,CATSDQGARGYTF,TGTGCCACCAGTGACCAGGGGGCGCGGGGCTACACCTTC
TRBJ1-1,14,-,-,TRBV27,CASKTSGMNTEAFF,TGTGCCAGCAAAACCAGTGGGATGAACACTGAAGCTTTCTTT
TRBJ1-1,13,-,few,TRBV19,CASSIQSNTEAFF,TGTGCCAGTAGTATCCAGAGTAACACTGAAGCTTTCTTT
TRBJ1-2,15,TRBD1,-,TRBV29-1,CSVEGSRGQGGGYTF,TGCAGCGTTGAAGGGTCTCGGGGACAGGGGGGTGGCTACACCTTC
TRBJ1-6,15,-,-,TRBV19,CASSPSKHRTSPLHF,TGTGCCAGTAGTCCCTCAAAGCACAGGACTTCACCCCTCCACTTT
TRBJ2-5,13,-,-,TRBV7-7,CASSLDRRETQYF,TGTGCCAGCAGCTTAGATCGTAGGGAGACCCAGTACTTC
TRBJ1-5,15,-,-,TRBV19,CASSATAKSNQPQHF,TGTGCCAGTAGTGCGACAGCCAAGAGCAATCAGCCCCAGCATTTT
TRBJ1-5,15,-,few,TRBV15,CATSRDRQGGQPQHF,TGTGCCACCAGCAGAGATCGGCAGGGAGGCCAGCCCCAGCATTTT
TRBJ1-6,10,-,few,TRBV19,CASQESPLHF,TGTGCCAGCCAGGAGTCACCCCTCCACTTT
TRBJ1-5,15,TRBD1,large,TRBV20-1,CSASRGTGSNQPQHF,TGCAGTGCTAGCCGGGGGACAGGAAGCAATCAGCCCCAGCATTTT
TRBJ1-5,14,-,-,TRBV24-1,CATSDLGGTQPQHF,TGTGCCACCAGTGATTTGGGCGGGACGCAGCCCCAGCATTTT
TRBJ1-2,14,-,-,TRBV21-1,CASNDIGGFGGYTF,TGTGCCAGTAATGACATTGGGGGCTTTGGTGGCTACACCTTC
TRBJ1-2,11,-,-,TRBV19,CASRLGPSYTF,TGTGCCAGTAGGTTGGGACCGAGCTACACCTTC
TRBJ2-7,17,TRBD2,-,TRBV7-2,CASRRGLAVPSSHEQYF,TGTGCCAGCAGACGGGGACTAGCGGTGCCGAGCTCCCACGAGCAGTACTTC
TRBJ1-5,15,-,-,TRBV7-3,CASSLTGFGSQPQHF,TGTGCCAGCAGCTTAACCGGGTTTGGGTCTCAGCCCCAGCATTTT
TRBJ2-6,20,TRBD2,-,TRBV20-1,CSARHVMSGGRRSGANVLTF,TGCAGTGCTAGACACGTTATGTCGGGCGGGAGGCGCTCTGGGGCCAACGTCCTGACTTTC
TRBJ2-7,16,-,-,TRBV6-5,CASSYSGSRSSYEQYF,TGTGCCAGCAGTTACAGTGGGAGCAGGAGCTCCTACGAGCAGTACTTC
TRBJ1-2,13,-,-,TRBV19,CASSIPPTYGYTF,TGTGCCAGTAGTATCCCCCCCACCTATGGCTACACCTTC